This T cell receptor beta chain was found in a study of T cell clonality in common variable immunodeficiency. Notes on the study in general: T cell subpopulation sequencing would be needed to explain CVID clonality. Reportedly, TCR beta sequences from common variable immunodeficiency showed fewer deletions and N-nucleotide insertions.

V shed 3 bases and J 5 bases; nucleotides not matched to a gene: 7. CDR1 and CDR2 (germline): DFQATT, SNEGSKA (reference sequence). This CDR3 is built from 14 residues. The table came from immunoSEQ multiplex PCR; TCRdb's copy has only in-frame clones and leaves some out. The counts give 15,000 to 20,000 clones, none of them seen only once; around 13% is held by the top ten. Worth noting for this clone: The antigen remains unidentified. The sequence runs out 3 residues before the end of the CDR3; the remainder is reconstructed from the germline J gene.

Most patients and controls had Caucasian heritage. No CVID subject was ill or on immunomodulatory drugs when sampled. Blood samples were heparinized, 5 to 8 ml per donor. The chain links TRBV20-1 to TRBJ1-5, with TRBD1 matching 7 bases. Source material: peripheral blood mononuclear cells. The source is a human donor with common variable immunodeficiency. The sequenced CDR3 bases are TGCAGTGCTAGTAGGGCTCAGGGGGATCAGCCC. This translates into CSASRAQGDQP. The CDR3 as a whole reads CSASRAQGDQPQHF.